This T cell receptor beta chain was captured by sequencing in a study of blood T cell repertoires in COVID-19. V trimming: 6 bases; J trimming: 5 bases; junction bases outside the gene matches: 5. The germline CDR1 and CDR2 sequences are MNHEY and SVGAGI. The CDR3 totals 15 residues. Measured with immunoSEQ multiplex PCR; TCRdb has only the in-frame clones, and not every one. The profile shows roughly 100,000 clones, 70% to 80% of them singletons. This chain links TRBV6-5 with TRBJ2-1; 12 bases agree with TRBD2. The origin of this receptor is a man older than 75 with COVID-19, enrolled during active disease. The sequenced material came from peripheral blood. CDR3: CASRTGLAGNNEQFF. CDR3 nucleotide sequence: TGTGCCAGCAGAACTGGACTAGCGGGGAACAATGAGCAGTTCTTC.